Given below is one T cell receptor beta chain in context. The data derive from a study of cytotoxic CD8 clonotypes in ibrutinib-treated CLL. Study overall: Of the patients, 11 were relapsed/refractory, roughly 16 treatment-naive and 17 to 18 IGHV unmutated.

The authors obtained approximately 2 micrograms of genomic DNA from cryopreserved PBMCs for TCR beta libraries. Produced via immunoSEQ multiplex PCR; TCRdb's table is partial and in-frame only. The profile shows fewer than 300,000 clones, approximately 76% of them singletons. Germline CDR1 is SGHTA and CDR2 is FQGNSA. CDR3 length: 16 residues. Trimming cost V 4 bases and J 0 bases; bases outside gene matches: 4. The rearrangement uses TRBV7-2 and TRBJ2-4; 9 bases align to TRBD1. This receptor was obtained from a human donor with chronic lymphocytic leukemia. The sample in question was PBMCs, obtained at disease progression, from a patient treated with ibrutinib. The chain's CDR3 is CASSSTGGLAKNIQYF. The CDR3 nucleotides read TGTGCCAGCAGCTCGACAGGGGGGCTAGCCAAAAACATTCAGTACTTC.